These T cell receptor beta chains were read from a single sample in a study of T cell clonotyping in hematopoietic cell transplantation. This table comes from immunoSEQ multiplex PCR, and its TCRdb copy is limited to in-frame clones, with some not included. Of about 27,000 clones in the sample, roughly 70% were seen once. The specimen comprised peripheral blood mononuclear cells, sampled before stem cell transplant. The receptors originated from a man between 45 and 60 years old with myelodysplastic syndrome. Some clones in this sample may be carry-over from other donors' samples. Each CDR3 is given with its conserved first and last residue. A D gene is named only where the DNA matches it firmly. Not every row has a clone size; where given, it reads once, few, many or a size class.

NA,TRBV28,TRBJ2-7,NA,CASSEYRDGTYEQYF,TGTGCCAGCAGTGAGTACAGGGACGGCACCTACGAGCAGTACTTC
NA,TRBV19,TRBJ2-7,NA,CASSDSSPTYEQYF,TGTGCCAGTAGCGACAGCTCCCCCACCTACGAGCAGTACTTC
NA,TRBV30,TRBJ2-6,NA,CAWTLDAAGSVGANVLTF,TGTGCCTGGACCCTGGACGCGGCGGGCTCTGTTGGGGCCAACGTCCTGACTTTC
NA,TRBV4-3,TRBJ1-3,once,CASSQDLLDRSGNTIYF,TGCGCCAGCAGCCAAGACCTGTTGGATCGCTCTGGAAACACCATATATTTT
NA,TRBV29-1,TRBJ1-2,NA,CSVEIFGGYTF,TGCAGCGTTGAAATCTTTGGGGGCTACACCTTC
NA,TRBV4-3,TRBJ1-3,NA,CASSQDTLDRGNTIYF,TGCGCCAGCAGCCAAGATACGCTGGATAGGGGGAACACCATATATTTT
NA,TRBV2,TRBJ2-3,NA,CASSGGPPSTDTQYF,TGTGCCAGCAGTGGGGGCCCGCCTAGCACAGATACGCAGTATTTT
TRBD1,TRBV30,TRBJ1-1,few,CAWTTGPNTEAFF,TGTGCCTGGACGACAGGGCCGAACACTGAAGCTTTCTTT
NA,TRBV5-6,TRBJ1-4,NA,CASSFDSAEKLFF,TGTGCCAGCAGCTTCGACAGCGCTGAAAAACTGTTTTTT
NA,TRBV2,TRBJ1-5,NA,CASSEEGPQPQHF,TGTGCCAGCAGTGAAGAGGGGCCCCAGCCCCAGCATTTT
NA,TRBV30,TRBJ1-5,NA,CAWSSRSNQPQHF,TGTGCCTGGAGTAGCCGTAGCAATCAGCCCCAGCATTTT
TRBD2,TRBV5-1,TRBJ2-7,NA,CASSPGLAVEQYF,TGCGCCAGCAGCCCGGGACTAGCTGTCGAGCAGTACTTC
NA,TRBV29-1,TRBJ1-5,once,CSVGGSNQPQHF,TGCAGCGTTGGCGGGAGCAATCAGCCCCAGCATTTT
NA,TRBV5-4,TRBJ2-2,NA,CASSFQGGIAGELFF,TGTGCCAGCAGCTTCCAAGGGGGAATAGCCGGGGAGCTGTTTTTT
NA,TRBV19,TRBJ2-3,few,CASSIISRLVTDTQYF,TGTGCCAGTAGTATAATCTCTCGGCTTGTCACAGATACGCAGTATTTT
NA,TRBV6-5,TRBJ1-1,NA,CASSYSQSWNTEAFF,TGTGCCAGCAGTTACTCCCAGAGTTGGAACACTGAAGCTTTCTTT
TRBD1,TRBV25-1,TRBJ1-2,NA,CASRSAGDRGTYGYTF,TGTGCCAGCAGATCAGCGGGGGACAGGGGAACCTATGGCTACACCTTC
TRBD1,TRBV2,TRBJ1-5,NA,CASHLYRGQGQPQHF,TGTGCCAGCCACCTCTACAGGGGGCAAGGTCAGCCCCAGCATTTT
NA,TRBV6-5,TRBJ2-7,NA,CASSENSREQYF,TGTGCCAGCAGTGAGAATTCACGAGAGCAGTACTTC
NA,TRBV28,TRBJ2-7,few,CASSYFHRQGEQYF,TGTGCCAGCAGCTACTTCCACAGGCAAGGCGAGCAGTACTTC
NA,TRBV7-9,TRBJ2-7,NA,CASSLDGPYEQYF,TGTGCCAGCAGCTTAGATGGTCCTTACGAGCAGTACTTC
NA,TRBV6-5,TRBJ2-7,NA,CASSSGVYDQYF,TGTGCCAGCAGTTCTGGGGTATACGATCAGTACTTC
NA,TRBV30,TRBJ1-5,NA,CAWSIGGGDQPQHF,TGTGCCTGGAGCATAGGGGGGGGCGATCAGCCCCAGCATTTT
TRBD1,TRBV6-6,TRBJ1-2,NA,CASRNDRESYGYTF,TGTGCCAGCAGGAACGACAGGGAGAGCTATGGCTACACCTTC
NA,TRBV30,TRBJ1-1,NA,CAWSPPGAQNTEAFF,TGTGCCTGGAGTCCCCCAGGGGCGCAGAACACTGAAGCTTTCTTT
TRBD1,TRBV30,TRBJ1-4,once,CAWTQGALEKLFF,TGTGCCTGGACACAGGGGGCTCTCGAAAAACTGTTTTTT
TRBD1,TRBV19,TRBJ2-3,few,CASSIGQGADTQYF,TGTGCCAGTAGTATAGGGCAGGGGGCAGATACGCAGTATTTT
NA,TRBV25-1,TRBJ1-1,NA,CASRILENPEAFF,TGTGCCAGCAGGATTTTAGAGAACCCTGAAGCTTTCTTT
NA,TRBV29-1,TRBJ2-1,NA,CSVEDYSGNEQFF,TGCAGCGTTGAAGATTATTCGGGTAATGAGCAGTTCTTC
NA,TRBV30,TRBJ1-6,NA,CAWRVTGFTYNSPLHF,TGTGCCTGGAGGGTAACAGGCTTCACCTATAATTCACCCCTCCACTTT
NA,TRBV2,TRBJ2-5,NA,CASQGRTEETQYF,TGTGCCAGCCAAGGACGGACCGAAGAGACCCAGTACTTC
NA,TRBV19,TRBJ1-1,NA,CASSIGRDEAFF,TGTGCCAGTAGTATCGGGAGGGATGAAGCTTTCTTT
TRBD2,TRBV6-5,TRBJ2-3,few,CASRPGTTIDTQYF,TGTGCCAGCAGACCCGGGACTACCATTGATACGCAGTATTTT
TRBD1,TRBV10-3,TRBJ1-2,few,CAISDLQGQENGYTF,TGTGCCATCAGTGACCTACAGGGGCAGGAGAATGGCTACACCTTC
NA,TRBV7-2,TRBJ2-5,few,CASARTSRGETQYF,TGTGCCAGCGCTAGGACCAGTCGGGGAGAGACCCAGTACTTC
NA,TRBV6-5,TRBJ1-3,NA,CASSYALASGNTIYF,TGTGCCAGCAGTTACGCCCTGGCCTCTGGAAACACCATATATTTT
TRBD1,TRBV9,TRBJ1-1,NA,CASSPPTGKTAEAFF,TGTGCCAGCAGCCCACCGACAGGGAAGACCGCTGAAGCTTTCTTT
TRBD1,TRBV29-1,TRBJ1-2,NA,CSVTTGANYGYTF,TGCAGCGTTACGACAGGGGCTAACTATGGCTACACCTTC
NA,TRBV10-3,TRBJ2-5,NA,CAISDPPSRQVRETQYF,TGTGCCATCAGTGACCCTCCCAGTCGGCAGGTCAGGGAGACCCAGTACTTC
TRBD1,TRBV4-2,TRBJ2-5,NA,CASSQETGTGQETQYF,TGTGCCAGCAGCCAAGAGACCGGGACAGGACAAGAGACCCAGTACTTC
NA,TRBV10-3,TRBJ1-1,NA,CAISGGVSTEAFF,TGTGCCATCAGTGGTGGGGTGAGCACTGAAGCTTTCTTT
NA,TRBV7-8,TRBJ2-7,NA,CASSLIRHTHEQYF,TGTGCCAGCAGCTTAATCCGTCACACCCACGAGCAGTACTTC
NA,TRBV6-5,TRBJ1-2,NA,CASSYFRNPSNYGYTF,TGTGCCAGCAGTTATTTTAGGAACCCTAGTAACTATGGCTACACCTTC
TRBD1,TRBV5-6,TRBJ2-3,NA,CASVLQGAQDTQYF,TGTGCCAGCGTACTACAGGGGGCTCAAGATACGCAGTATTTT
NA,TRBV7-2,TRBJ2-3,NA,CASSRPSGTQYF,TGTGCCAGCAGCCGGCCCTCAGGAACGCAGTATTTT
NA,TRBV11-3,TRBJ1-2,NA,CASGDQIGDYGHTF,TGTGCCAGCGGGGATCAAATAGGTGACTATGGCCACACCTTC
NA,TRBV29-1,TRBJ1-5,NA,CSVAGGEGQPQHF,TGCAGCGTCGCGGGGGGAGAGGGTCAGCCCCAGCATTTT
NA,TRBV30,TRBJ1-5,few,CAWSVLGYQPQHF,TGTGCCTGGAGTGTACTCGGCTATCAGCCCCAGCATTTT
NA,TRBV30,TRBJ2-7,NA,CAWKLGGQQYF,TGTGCCTGGAAGTTAGGCGGCCAGCAGTACTTC
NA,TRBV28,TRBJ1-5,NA,CASRRGPYSNQPQHF,TGTGCCAGCAGAAGAGGACCTTATAGCAATCAGCCCCAGCATTTT
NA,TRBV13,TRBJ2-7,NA,CASSLRQVSSYEQYF,TGTGCCAGCAGCCTCCGACAGGTGAGCTCCTACGAGCAGTACTTC
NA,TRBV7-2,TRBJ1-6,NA,CASSPQEGRVNSPLHF,TGTGCCAGCAGCCCACAGGAGGGACGGGTTAATTCACCCCTCCACTTT
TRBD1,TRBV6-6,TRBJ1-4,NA,CASSYPGQGGEKLFF,TGTGCCAGCAGTTATCCAGGACAGGGGGGCGAAAAACTGTTTTTT
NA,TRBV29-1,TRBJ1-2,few,CSVEGGGIYGYTF,TGCAGCGTTGAAGGAGGGGGAATCTATGGCTACACCTTC
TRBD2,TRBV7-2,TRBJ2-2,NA,CASSPAGATGELFF,TGTGCCAGCAGCCCAGCGGGGGCCACCGGGGAGCTGTTTTTT